The T cell receptor beta chain described here comes from a study of shared clonotypes between healthy human individuals. CD8 cells regarded as naive lacked CD45RO, were positively chosen for CCR7, and omitted terminally differentiated effector memory CD45RA+ cells. V lost 3 bases, J lost 6 bases, and 8 bases lay in between. The CDR3 has 13 residues. Germline CDR1 reads LNHDA; CDR2 reads SQIVND (reference sequence). Only in-frame clones appear in the TCRdb table, and some are missing; sequencing was by immunoSEQ multiplex PCR. In the table there are around 650,000 clones, 95% to 97% of which are singletons.

The clonotype originates from a woman aged 30 to 39 in good health. The chain combines TRBV19 with TRBJ2-2, with no clear D. Specimen: naive CD8+ T cells sorted from blood. CDR3 in amino acids: CASSMLAAGELFF. The CDR3 DNA reads as TGTGCCAGTAGTATGTTGGCCGCCGGGGAGCTGTTTTTT.